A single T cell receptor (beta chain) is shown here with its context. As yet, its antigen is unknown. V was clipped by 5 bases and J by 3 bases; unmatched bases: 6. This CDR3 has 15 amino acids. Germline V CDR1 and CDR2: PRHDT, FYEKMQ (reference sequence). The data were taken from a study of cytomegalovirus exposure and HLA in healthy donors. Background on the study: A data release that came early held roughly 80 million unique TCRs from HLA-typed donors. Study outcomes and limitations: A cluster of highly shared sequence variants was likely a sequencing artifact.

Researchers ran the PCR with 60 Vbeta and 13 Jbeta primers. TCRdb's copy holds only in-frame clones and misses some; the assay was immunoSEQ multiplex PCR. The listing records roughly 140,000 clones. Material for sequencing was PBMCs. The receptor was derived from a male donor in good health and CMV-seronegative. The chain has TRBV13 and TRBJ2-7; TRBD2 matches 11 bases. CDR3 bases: TGTGCCAGCAGCGCCCTAGCGGGAGGAGGCTACGAGCAGTACTTC. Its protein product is CASSALAGGGYEQYF.